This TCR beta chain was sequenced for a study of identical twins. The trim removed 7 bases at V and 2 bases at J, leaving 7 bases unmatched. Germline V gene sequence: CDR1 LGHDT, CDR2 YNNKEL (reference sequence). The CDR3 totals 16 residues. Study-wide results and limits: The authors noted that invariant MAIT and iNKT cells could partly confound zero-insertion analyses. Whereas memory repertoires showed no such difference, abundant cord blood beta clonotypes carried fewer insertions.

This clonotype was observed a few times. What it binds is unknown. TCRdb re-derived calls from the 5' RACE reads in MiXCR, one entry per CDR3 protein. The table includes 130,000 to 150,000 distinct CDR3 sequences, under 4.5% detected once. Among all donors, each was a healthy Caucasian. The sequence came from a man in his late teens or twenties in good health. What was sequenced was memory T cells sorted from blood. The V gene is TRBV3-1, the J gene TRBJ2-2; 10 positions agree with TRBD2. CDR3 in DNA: TGTGCCAGCACCGGAGCTAGCGGGAGTAACACCGGGGAGCTGTTTTTT. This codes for CASTGASGSNTGELFF. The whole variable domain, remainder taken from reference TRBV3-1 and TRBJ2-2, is DTAVSQTPKYLVTQMGNDKSIKCEQNLGHDTMYWYKQDSKKFLKIMFSYNNKELIINETVPNRFSPKSPDKAHLNLHINSLELGDSAVYFCASTGASGSNTGELFFGEGSRLTVL.